The 15 T cell receptor beta chains listed next were all sequenced from one sample in a study of spatial heterogeneity in lung cancer. The time point was: sample taken at primary tumor resection. TCRdb fed the 5' RACE reads into MiXCR, producing one record per CDR3 protein. The data show some 6,900 distinct CDR3 sequences, more than 12% seen once. Which antigens these TCRs recognize remains unknown. Notes on the study in general: Expanded intratumoral alpha and beta TCR counts tracked tumor mutation counts.

The material sequenced was lung tumor tissue, taken at surgery. All receptors come from a male donor with early-stage non-small cell lung cancer.

The rearrangement joins TRBV6-2 or TRBV6-3 to TRBJ1-5, with 7 nucleotides matching TRBD1. Germline V gene data show CDR1 as MNHEY and CDR2 as SVGEGT. The CDR3 has 14 amino acids. V shed 0 bases, J shed 7 bases, and the junction held 3 bases outside the gene matches. CDR3 residues: CASSYSGQAQPQHF. Here the CDR3 DNA reads TGTGCCAGCAGTTACTCCGGACAGGCCCAGCCCCAGCATTTT.

The chain recombines TRBV24-1 with TRBJ2-1, with D hard to call. V was shortened by 3 bases and J by 9 bases, with 8 bases between the two germline ends. Germline lookup yields CDR1 KGHDR and CDR2 SFDVKD. This CDR3 comprises 12 residues. The CDR3 DNA reads as TGTGCCACCAGTGATCAGACTTTTGAGCAGTTCTTC. Translating it yields CATSDQTFEQFF.

This clonotype is labeled as medium-sized. V gene TRBV29-1 combines with J gene TRBJ1-6; a possible D gene is TRBD1 (6 bases). CDR1 is SQVTM and CDR2 is ANQGSEA in the germline V gene. The CDR3 consists of 13 residues. V dropped 4 bases and J dropped 7 bases, with 11 bases sitting between them. The CDR3 reads CSVAGVGNSPLHF. The CDR3 bases are TGCAGCGTTGCAGGGGTGGGGAATTCACCCCTCCACTTT.

By share, this clonotype ranks as medium-sized. The chain combines TRBV2 with TRBJ1-2; no clear D gene. Germline V gene data show CDR1 as SNHLY and CDR2 as FYNNEI. V was trimmed by 6 bases and J by 1 base, leaving 9 bases between them. This CDR3 comprises 13 residues. The CDR3 spells CASRDGDNYGYTF. For the CDR3, the DNA is TGTGCCAGCAGGGACGGGGATAACTATGGCTACACCTTC.

The chain is built from TRBV2 and TRBJ1-1; 8 nucleotides align to TRBD1. There are 15 residues in the CDR3. From germline, CDR1 is SNHLY and CDR2 FYNNEI. V lost 3 bases, J lost 1 base, and 4 bases stayed unmatched. This CDR3 reads CASSEQGQGNTEAFF. The CDR3 nucleotides read TGTGCCAGCAGTGAGCAAGGACAGGGGAACACTGAAGCTTTCTTT. The variable domain in full, completed from reference TRBV2 and TRBJ1-1, reads EPEVTQTPSHQVTQMGQEVILRCVPISNHLYFYWYRQILGQKVEFLVSFYNNEISEKSEIFDDQFSVERPDGSNFTLKIRSTKLEDSAMYFCASSEQGQGNTEAFFGQGTRLTVV.

This clonotype is termed medium-sized (0.01 to 0.1%). V is TRBV10-3 and J is TRBJ1-2; tentatively, D is TRBD1 (6 bases). The V gene's germline CDR1 is ENHRY and CDR2 SYGVKD. CDR3 length equals 13 residues. V lost 2 bases, J lost 6 bases, and 10 bases lay in between. The DNA for the CDR3 is TGTGCCATCAGTGAGCAGAAGGGGGATGGCTACACCTTC. As protein: CAISEQKGDGYTF.

The chain has TRBV6-2 or TRBV6-3 and TRBJ1-5, with a possible D match to TRBD1 (6 bases). Per the germline V gene, CDR1 is MNHEY and CDR2 is SVGEGT. The CDR3 has 14 amino acids. Trimming stripped 6 bases from V and 0 bases from J, with 9 bases between. The CDR3 DNA sequence: TGTGCCAGCAGCGACAGGAATAGCAATCAGCCCCAGCATTTT. It translates to CASSDRNSNQPQHF.

The table lists this clonotype with many counts. The chain combines TRBV15 with TRBJ1-5; D gene unclear. Trimming cost V 5 bases and J 10 bases, with 12 bases left between them. The CDR3 length is 12 residues. Germline loops: CDR1 LNHNV, CDR2 YYDKDF (reference sequence). CDR3 region: CATSFSGSPQHF. CDR3 nucleotide sequence: TGTGCCACCAGCTTTTCAGGTTCCCCCCAGCATTTT. The full variable domain, in which reference TRBV15 and TRBJ1-5 provide the parts outside the CDR3, is DAMVIQNPRYQVTQFGKPVTLSCSQTLNHNVMYWYQQKSSQAPKLLFHYYDKDFNNEADTPDNFQSRRPNTSFCFLDIRSPGLGDTAMYLCATSFSGSPQHFGDGTRLSIL.

This clonotype was detected ten times or more. The gene calls are TRBV4-2 and TRBJ2-2, with D possibly being TRBD2 (6 bases). From germline, CDR1 is LGHNA and CDR2 YNFKEQ. Trimming pared 4 bases from V and 7 bases from J, leaving 16 bases between. The CDR3 has 15 residues. CDR3 sequence: CASSPPRGGDGELFF. In DNA, the CDR3 is TGTGCCAGCAGCCCCCCGCGCGGAGGGGACGGGGAGCTGTTTTTT.

This clonotype showed up many times. V and J are TRBV7-9 and TRBJ1-1; D call uncertain. This CDR3 spans 15 amino acids. Looked up from germline, CDR1 is SEHNR and CDR2 is FQNEAQ (reference sequence). Trimming stripped 1 base from V and 0 bases from J, with 9 bases between. The CDR3 bases are TGTGCCAGCAGCTTAGGGGATATTATGAACACTGAAGCTTTCTTT. Residues: CASSLGDIMNTEAFF.

This clonotype has more than one count but fewer than ten. The junction departs from the called germline gene at one end, perhaps through a read error. The chain has TRBV10-1 and TRBJ2-5; 7 nucleotides line up with TRBD2. CDR1 is WNHNN, CDR2 SYGVQD, per germline (reference sequence). This CDR3 is 15 amino acids long. CDR3 nucleotide sequence: TGCGCCAGCAGTAAGTCGGGAGGAACCCAAGAGACCCAGTACTTC. The encoded protein is CASSKSGGTQETQYF.

This clonotype qualifies as medium-sized. The chain has TRBV4-3 and TRBJ1-1; D uncertain. Trimming pared 0 bases from V and 0 bases from J, leaving 2 bases between. The CDR3 runs to 13 residues. CDR1 is LGHNA, CDR2 YSLEER, per germline. For the CDR3, the DNA is TGCGCCAGCAGCCAAGATCTGAACACTGAAGCTTTCTTT. Translation gives CASSQDLNTEAFF.

This clonotype is classed as large (0.1 to 1%). This chain uses TRBV5-6 with TRBJ1-6; D uncertain. The CDR3 has 15 residues. The germline V gene has CDR1 SGHDT and CDR2 YYEEEE. V was trimmed by 7 bases and J by 9 bases, leaving 20 bases between them. CDR3 loop: CASDRNRNARSPLHF. Here the CDR3 DNA reads TGTGCCAGCGATCGAAACAGAAATGCCCGTTCACCCCTCCACTTT.

This clonotype qualifies as medium-sized. The chain joins TRBV6-6 to TRBJ1-3, with D unresolved. The CDR3 length is 14 residues. Looked up from germline, CDR1 is MNHNY and CDR2 is SVGAGI (reference sequence). V lost 4 bases and J lost 3, with 10 bases in between. Written as DNA, the CDR3 is TGTGCCAGCAGTTTTTGGGAGAGTGGAAACACCATATATTTT. Its translation: CASSFWESGNTIYF.

The V gene is TRBV12-3 or TRBV12-4, the J gene TRBJ2-3; 10 positions agree with TRBD2. The CDR3 extends over 15 amino acids. The V segment lost 3 bases and the J segment 3 bases; nucleotides outside the gene matches: 3. The CDR3 sequence: CASSFGLAVTDTQYF. In nucleotides, the CDR3 is TGTGCCAGCAGTTTTGGACTAGCGGTTACAGATACGCAGTATTTT.